Below are 31 T cell receptor beta chains sequenced from a single sample in a study of response to subunit inactivated influenza vaccine. A single record per CDR3 protein comes from TCRdb applying MiXCR to the RT-PCR reads. Of about 610,000 distinct CDR3 sequences detected, 14% appear once; the ten largest clones hold over 8.5%. Source: PBMCs from blood, taken less than 13 days after vaccination. Receptors originate from a man aged 50-59 years who received an inactivated influenza vaccine.

This clonotype was seen at least ten times. This sequence joins TRBV4-2 and TRBJ2-7; TRBD1 is a possible D gene (6 bases). The V end lost 2 bases, the J end lost 5 bases, and 16 bases lay between the germline ends. Germline-derived CDR1 and CDR2 are LGHNA and YNFKEQ. This CDR3 is built from 15 residues. Here the CDR3 DNA reads TGTGCCAGCAGCCAAACATTGAACAGGGACCACGAGCAGTACTTC. It encodes CASSQTLNRDHEQYF.

The chain combines TRBV20-1 with TRBJ2-7, with a tentative D call TRBD1 (6 bases). V lost 4 bases and J lost 6, with 10 bases in between. Per the germline V gene, CDR1 is DFQATT and CDR2 is SNEGSKA (reference sequence). The length of the CDR3 is 11 residues. CDR3 in DNA: TGCAGTGCTAACAGGGACCGCGAGCAGTACTTC. Translated: CSANRDREQYF.

V is TRBV28 and J is TRBJ2-7; 11 nucleotides line up with TRBD2. The CDR3 runs 19 residues. V shed 6 bases, J shed 3 bases, and the junction held 19 bases outside the gene matches. Looked up from germline, CDR1 is MDHEN and CDR2 is SYDVKM. The CDR3 sequence is CASSYKRETSGISLYEQYF. The CDR3 coding sequence is TGTGCCAGCAGCTATAAGAGAGAGACTAGCGGGATTTCACTCTACGAGCAGTACTTC.

This clonotype was detected many times. The chain uses TRBV20-1 and TRBJ2-5; 9 bases line up with TRBD1. CDR3 length equals 13 residues. Trimming cost V 4 bases and J 5 bases; bases outside gene matches: 5. Germline assignment: CDR1 DFQATT and CDR2 SNEGSKA (reference sequence). The CDR3, as DNA: TGCAGTGCTACCCGGGACAGGGCGGAGACCCAGTACTTC. Translating it yields CSATRDRAETQYF.

This clonotype showed up just a few times. The CDR3 bases are TGCAGTGCTAGAGATTTGGATACGGGGAACACTGAAGCTTTCTTT. Translation gives CSARDLDTGNTEAFF. The chain links TRBV20-1 to TRBJ1-1; D ambiguous. From germline, CDR1 is DFQATT and CDR2 SNEGSKA (reference sequence). V was cut by 0 bases and J by 1 base, with 12 bases left in between. The CDR3 sequence is 15 residues long.

This clonotype was seen a few times. The gene calls are TRBV24-1 and TRBJ2-2; 7 nucleotides align to TRBD1. Losses at the gene ends were 5 bases for V and 7 bases for J; bases not matched to a gene: 12. The CDR3 runs 16 residues. Germline V gene data show CDR1 as KGHDR and CDR2 as SFDVKD. The CDR3 loop is CATSATATGFNGELFF. The CDR3 nucleotides are TGTGCCACCAGTGCCACCGCGACAGGGTTTAACGGGGAGCTGTTTTTT.

This clonotype was recorded a few times. V usage is TRBV7-2 and J usage is TRBJ1-2; D possibly corresponds to TRBD1 (5 bases). The V end lost 4 bases, the J end lost 0 bases, and 15 bases lay between the germline ends. The CDR3 has 16 amino acids. Looked up from germline, CDR1 is SGHTA and CDR2 is FQGNSA. CDR3 sequence: CASSYLRQLANYGYTF. The DNA of the CDR3 is TGTGCCAGCAGCTACCTACGACAGTTAGCTAACTATGGCTACACCTTC.

V is TRBV6-2 or TRBV6-3 and J is TRBJ2-5, with TRBD2 matching over 8 bases. There are 13 residues in the CDR3. J lost 9 bases, V lost 5 bases, and 8 bases had no gene match. Germline-derived CDR1 and CDR2 are MNHEY and SVGEGT. The CDR3 loop reads CASSEGLVSPQYF. The CDR3 DNA reads TGTGCCAGCAGTGAGGGACTAGTATCTCCCCAGTACTTC.

The chain links TRBV27 to TRBJ2-5; D remains ambiguous. The CDR3 loop spans 15 amino acids. Germline loops: CDR1 MNHEY, CDR2 SMNVEV (reference sequence). Trimming left V 0 bases short and J 4 bases short, with 12 bases between. This CDR3 is CASSLSATFAETQYF. The CDR3 nucleotides read TGTGCCAGCAGTTTATCAGCGACTTTTGCAGAGACCCAGTACTTC.

This chain connects TRBV29-1 to TRBJ2-3, with 7 bases that match TRBD2. Looked up from germline, CDR1 is SQVTM and CDR2 is ANQGSEA. The ends lost 1 base at V and 2 bases at J; junction bases unmatched: 6. CDR3 length equals 15 residues. CDR3: CSVEVSAGITDTQYF. In DNA, the CDR3 is TGCAGCGTTGAAGTCTCAGCGGGGATCACAGATACGCAGTATTTT.

This clonotype was seen a handful of times. The CDR3 nucleotides read TGCAGTGCTGCCGGGACTAGCGGTTTAGATACGCAGTATTTT. Its protein product is CSAAGTSGLDTQYF. The V and J genes are TRBV20-1 and TRBJ2-3; TRBD2 matches at 11 bases. The CDR3 is 14 amino acids. Germline V lookup: CDR1 DFQATT, CDR2 SNEGSKA (reference sequence). V lost 5 bases to trimming and J lost 5 bases; unmatched junction nucleotides: 6.

The V and J genes are TRBV6-2 or TRBV6-3 and TRBJ1-1; D ambiguous. The CDR3 consists of 14 residues. Germline CDR1 MNHEY, CDR2 SVGEGT. Trimming left V 0 bases short and J 5 bases short, with 10 bases between. The DNA of the CDR3 is TGTGCCAGCAGTTACTCGAGCGAAGAGACTGAAGCTTTCTTT. It codes for CASSYSSEETEAFF.

This clonotype has more than one count but fewer than ten. The chain couples TRBV20-1 to TRBJ2-3, with no clear D. V lost 6 bases and J 3 bases, leaving 13 bases between the germline ends. The CDR3 contains 13 residues. CDR1 and CDR2 (germline): DFQATT, SNEGSKA (reference sequence). DNA of the CDR3: TGCAGTGCCCCACGCCCCGGAACAGATACGCAGTATTTT. Translating gives CSAPRPGTDTQYF.

In its sample, this clonotype was seen a few times. The V call is TRBV20-1, the J call TRBJ2-7; D uncertain. V was trimmed by 6 bases and J by 0 bases, leaving 18 bases between them. In germline, CDR1 is DFQATT, CDR2 SNEGSKA (reference sequence). This CDR3 region has 15 residues. CDR3 bases: TGCAGTGCAGACACCTCACAGTCCCACTCCTACGAGCAGTACTTC. Amino acid sequence: CSADTSQSHSYEQYF.

The chain is built from TRBV4-2 and TRBJ2-7; D possibly corresponds to TRBD1 (6 bases). V was shortened by 0 bases and J by 0 bases, with 6 bases between the two germline ends. This CDR3 contains 14 residues. CDR1 and CDR2 from the germline V gene are LGHNA and YNFKEQ. CDR3 sequence (DNA): TGTGCCAGCAGCCAAGAGGGACACTCCTACGAGCAGTACTTC. Translation gives CASSQEGHSYEQYF.

This clonotype was counted a few times. This rearrangement joins TRBV20-1 to TRBJ1-1, with a weak D call TRBD1 (5 bases). Germline loops: CDR1 DFQATT, CDR2 SNEGSKA (reference sequence). V was pared by 1 base and J by 2 bases, with 8 bases between. This CDR3 is built from 13 residues. The CDR3 DNA is TGCAGTGCTAGAGGACAGATTAACACTGAAGCTTTCTTT. It is translated as CSARGQINTEAFF.

This rearrangement joins TRBV7-9 to TRBJ1-1, with 11 bases lining up with TRBD1. The CDR3 is 16 amino acids. Germline assignment: CDR1 SEHNR and CDR2 FQNEAQ (reference sequence). V gave up 5 bases and J gave up 3 bases; unmatched junction bases: 8. Written as DNA, the CDR3 is TGTGCCAGCAGCCGGTGGACAGGGGGCATTCACACTGAAGCTTTCTTT. Its translation is CASSRWTGGIHTEAFF. Together with reference TRBV7-9 and TRBJ1-1, the CDR3 gives the full variable domain: DTGVSQNPRHKITKRGQNVTFRCDPISEHNRLYWYRQTLGQGPEFLTYFQNEAQLEKSRLLSDRFSAERPKGSFSTLEIQRTEQGDSAMYLCASSRWTGGIHTEAFFGQGTRLTVV.

The table lists this clonotype with a few counts. This sequence joins TRBV7-9 and TRBJ1-6, with D possibly being TRBD1 (5 bases). In germline, CDR1 is SEHNR, CDR2 FQNEAQ (reference sequence). The CDR3 runs 12 residues. Trimming took 5 bases from V and 10 from J, leaving 9 bases between them. This chain's CDR3 is CASSRGDSPLHF. The CDR3, as DNA: TGTGCCAGCAGCCGGGGGGACTCACCCCTCCACTTT.

The V call is TRBV5-1, the J call TRBJ2-2; 11 bases map to TRBD1. This CDR3 contains 14 residues. The V segment lost 7 bases and the J segment 6 bases; nucleotides outside the gene matches: 5. The germline gives CDR1 SGHRS, CDR2 YFSETQ. CDR3 sequence (DNA): TGCGCCAGCGGACAGGGGGCGCCGGCCGGGGAGCTGTTTTTT. It specifies CASGQGAPAGELFF.

V usage is TRBV20-1 and J usage is TRBJ2-7; 7 positions match TRBD2. With 1 base clipped from V and 2 bases from J, the junction kept 5 bases outside the gene matches. The germline CDR1 and CDR2 sequences are DFQATT and SNEGSKA (reference sequence). The CDR3 has 14 residues. As DNA, the CDR3 is TGCAGTGCTAGAGCCCAGCGGGACGCCTACGAGCAGTACTTC. Translation: CSARAQRDAYEQYF.

This clonotype was picked up one time. A read error may account for a junction end that differs from germline. The chain joins TRBV20-1 to TRBJ2-3; 9 nucleotides line up with TRBD1. CDR1 is DFQATT, CDR2 SNEGSKA, per germline (reference sequence). This CDR3 is 15 amino acids long. CDR3 in amino acids: CSASHRDRDSDTHYF. The CDR3 bases are TGCAGTGCTAGTCATCGGGACAGGGATTCAGATACGCATTATTTT.

The rearrangement joins TRBV10-3 to TRBJ2-7; 14 bases map to TRBD2. Germline V gene sequence: CDR1 ENHRY, CDR2 SYGVKD. The CDR3 is 16 amino acids. The trim removed 4 bases at V and 5 bases at J, leaving 7 bases unmatched. CDR3 loop: CAISGGLAGEKNEQYF. CDR3 sequence (DNA): TGTGCCATCAGTGGGGGACTAGCGGGAGAAAAGAACGAGCAGTACTTC.

J is TRBJ1-6 and V is TRBV6-2 or TRBV6-3; D unclear. Germline V gives CDR1 MNHEY, CDR2 SVGEGT. V lost 4 bases and J 9 bases, leaving 10 bases between the germline ends. The CDR3 is made up of 13 amino acids. The CDR3 here is CASSSPGSSPLHF. CDR3 bases: TGTGCCAGCAGTTCACCGGGGAGTTCACCCCTCCACTTT.

The rearrangement links TRBV29-1 to TRBJ1-5; TRBD1 agrees at 11 bases. CDR1 is SQVTM, CDR2 ANQGSEA, per germline. After removal of 7 bases from V and 4 bases from J, the junction contained 12 bases not matched to a gene. This CDR3 contains 16 residues. The CDR3 loop reads CSATISGTGGNQPQHF. DNA for the CDR3: TGCAGCGCCACGATTTCGGGGACAGGGGGTAATCAGCCCCAGCATTTT.

Only a few counts were recorded for this clonotype. V gene TRBV6-4 combines with J gene TRBJ2-3; maybe TRBD2 (5 bases). This CDR3 is built from 15 residues. Germline V CDR1 and CDR2: MRHNA, SNTAGT. V lost 0 bases, J lost 6 bases, and 13 bases lay in between. The CDR3 DNA follows: TGTGCCAGCAGTGACTCTGGCGGCTCGGGGGATACGCAGTATTTT. Translated: CASSDSGGSGDTQYF.

This chain connects TRBV7-8 to TRBJ2-7, with D perhaps TRBD1 or TRBD2 (6 bases each). Germline CDR1 SGHVS, CDR2 FQNEAQ. The CDR3 runs to 15 residues. The ends were cut back, 5 bases at V and 4 bases at J, with 18 bases in the middle. CDR3 bases: TGTGCCAGCAGCAGGCAGAGGGGGGCAGAGTACGAGCAGTACTTC. This sequence encodes CASSRQRGAEYEQYF. Combining the CDR3 with reference TRBV7-8 and TRBJ2-7 gives the whole variable domain GAGVSQSPRYKVAKRGQDVALRCDPISGHVSLFWYQQALGQGPEFLTYFQNEAQLDKSGLPSDRFFAERPEGSVSTLKIQRTQQEDSAVYLCASSRQRGAEYEQYFGPGTRLTVT.

The chain links TRBV6-5 to TRBJ2-4; 12 nucleotides align to TRBD2. Germline CDR1 reads MNHEY; CDR2 reads SVGAGI. This CDR3 region has 16 residues. The ends lost 2 bases at V and 4 bases at J; junction bases unmatched: 3. DNA for the CDR3: TGTGCCAGCAGTTACCCGACTAGCGGGGGAAAAAACATTCAGTACTTC. Translation gives CASSYPTSGGKNIQYF.

The chain carries TRBV27 and TRBJ2-3; 7 nucleotides line up with TRBD1. This CDR3 is built from 14 residues. Germline CDR1 is MNHEY and CDR2 is SMNVEV (reference sequence). Unmatched junction bases numbered 10, after V lost 6 bases and J lost 7 bases. Written as DNA, the CDR3 is TGTGCCAGCAGGAAAGGGACAGTCCGCCATACGCAGTATTTT. Its protein is CASRKGTVRHTQYF.

This chain uses TRBV4-3 with TRBJ1-4, with D perhaps matching TRBD1 (5 bases). From germline, CDR1 is LGHNA and CDR2 YSLEER. This CDR3 contains 15 residues. Deletions cut 3 bases from V and 8 bases from J, with 16 bases between. The chain's CDR3 is CASSQPGGAGEKLFF. The CDR3 nucleotides are TGCGCCAGCAGCCAGCCGGGAGGGGCCGGGGAAAAACTGTTTTTT.

The V and J genes are TRBV24-1 and TRBJ2-2; 9 nucleotides match TRBD1. From germline, CDR1 is KGHDR and CDR2 SFDVKD. V shed 6 bases, J shed 6 bases, and the junction held 7 bases outside the gene matches. This CDR3 comprises 15 residues. The CDR3 reads CATSNDRGTPGELFF. The DNA of the CDR3 is TGTGCCACCAGTAACGACAGGGGGACCCCCGGGGAGCTGTTTTTT.

This rearrangement joins TRBV13 to TRBJ2-2; TRBD1 is a possible D gene (6 bases). The CDR3 has 15 residues. V was clipped by 5 bases and J by 2 bases, with 12 bases between them. Germline CDR1 reads PRHDT; CDR2 reads FYEKMQ (reference sequence). The CDR3 spells CASSLQTGNTGELFF. CDR3 DNA: TGTGCCAGCAGCCTCCAGACAGGAAACACCGGGGAGCTGTTTTTT.